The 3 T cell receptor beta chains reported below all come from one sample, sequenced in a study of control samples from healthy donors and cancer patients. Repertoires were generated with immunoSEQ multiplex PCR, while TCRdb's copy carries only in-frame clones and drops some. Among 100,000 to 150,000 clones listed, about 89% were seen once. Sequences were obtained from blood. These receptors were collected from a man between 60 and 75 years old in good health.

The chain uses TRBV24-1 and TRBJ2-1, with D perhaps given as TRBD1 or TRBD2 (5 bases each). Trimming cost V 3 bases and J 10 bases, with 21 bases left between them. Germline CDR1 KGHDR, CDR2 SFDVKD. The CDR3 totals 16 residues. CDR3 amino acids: CATSDPTGTSRREQFF. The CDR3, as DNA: TGTGCCACCAGTGATCCCACCGGGACCAGCCGGAGGGAGCAGTTCTTC.

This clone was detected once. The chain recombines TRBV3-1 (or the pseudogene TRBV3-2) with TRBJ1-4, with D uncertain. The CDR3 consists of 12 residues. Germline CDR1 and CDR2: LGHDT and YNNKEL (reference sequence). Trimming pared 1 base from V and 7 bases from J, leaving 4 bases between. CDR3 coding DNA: TGTGCCAGCAGCCAAGCCGTTGAAAAACTGTTTTTT. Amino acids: CASSQAVEKLFF.

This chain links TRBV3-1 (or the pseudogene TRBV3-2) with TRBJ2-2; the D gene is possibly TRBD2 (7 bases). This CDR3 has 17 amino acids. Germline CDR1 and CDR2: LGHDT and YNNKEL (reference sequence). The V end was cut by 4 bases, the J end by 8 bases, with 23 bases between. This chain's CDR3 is CASSPPKGGASRGELFF. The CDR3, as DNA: TGTGCCAGCAGCCCCCCGAAGGGGGGGGCCAGTCGAGGGGAGCTGTTTTTT.